The text below deals with one TCR beta chain. These data originate in a study of blood T cell repertoires in COVID-19. Whole-study context: Spain, Italy and the United States supplied samples that represented acute and convalescent COVID-19. Sources were T cells, B-cell-depleted T cells, or PBMCs; the material itself was cDNA or gDNA.

Original analysis: Reference gene primer amplification in the assay estimated nucleated cell counts. Profiled with immunoSEQ multiplex PCR; TCRdb holds only in-frame clones, not every one. For V, J and clone size, that table is used; D and trimming come from the DNA. The repertoire has 50,000 to 70,000 clones, around 79% of them found once; the top ten carry 3.5%. Sequencing was performed on peripheral blood. This sequence was found in a man in his 60s with acute or convalescent COVID-19.

The CDR3 region is CASSHAGGGRRYEQYF. In DNA, the CDR3 is TGTGCCAGCAGCCATGCTGGGGGAGGGCGACGCTACGAGCAGTACTTC. The V and J genes are TRBV7-2 and TRBJ2-7; 7 bases match TRBD2. Germline trimming cut 5 bases from V and 3 bases from J; bases unmatched to any gene: 13. The CDR3 extends over 16 amino acids. Germline CDR1 reads SGHTA; CDR2 reads FQGNSA.